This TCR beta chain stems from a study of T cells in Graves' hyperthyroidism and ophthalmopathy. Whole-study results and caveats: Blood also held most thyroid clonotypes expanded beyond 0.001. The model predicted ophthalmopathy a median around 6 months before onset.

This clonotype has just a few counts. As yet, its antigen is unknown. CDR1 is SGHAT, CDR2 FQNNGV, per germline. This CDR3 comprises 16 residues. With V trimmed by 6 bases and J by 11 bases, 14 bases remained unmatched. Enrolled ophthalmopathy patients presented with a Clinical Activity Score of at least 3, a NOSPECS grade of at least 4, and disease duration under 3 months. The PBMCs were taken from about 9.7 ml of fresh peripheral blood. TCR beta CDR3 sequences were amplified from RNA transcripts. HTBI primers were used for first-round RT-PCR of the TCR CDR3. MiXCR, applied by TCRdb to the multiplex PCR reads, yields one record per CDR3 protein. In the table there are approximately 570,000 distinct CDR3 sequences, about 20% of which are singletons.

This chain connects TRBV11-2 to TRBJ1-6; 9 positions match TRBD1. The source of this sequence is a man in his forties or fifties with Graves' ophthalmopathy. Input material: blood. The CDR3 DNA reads TGTGCCAGCAGGACCTTACAGGGGGCGCGGCGGGCACCCCTCCACTTT. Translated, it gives CASRTLQGARRAPLHF.